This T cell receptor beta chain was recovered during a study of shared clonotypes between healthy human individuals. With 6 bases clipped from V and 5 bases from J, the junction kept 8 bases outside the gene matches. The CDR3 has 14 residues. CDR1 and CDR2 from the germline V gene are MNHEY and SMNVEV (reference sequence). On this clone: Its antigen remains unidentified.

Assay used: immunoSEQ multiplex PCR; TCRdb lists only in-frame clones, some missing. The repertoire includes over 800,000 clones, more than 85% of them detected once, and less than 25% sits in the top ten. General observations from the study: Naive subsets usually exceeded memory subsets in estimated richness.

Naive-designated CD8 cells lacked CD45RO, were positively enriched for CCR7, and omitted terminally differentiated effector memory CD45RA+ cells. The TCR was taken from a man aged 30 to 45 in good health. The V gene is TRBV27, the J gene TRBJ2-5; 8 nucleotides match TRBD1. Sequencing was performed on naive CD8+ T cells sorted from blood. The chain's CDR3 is CASSDPDREETQYF. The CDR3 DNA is TGTGCCAGCAGCGATCCGGACAGGGAGGAGACCCAGTACTTC.